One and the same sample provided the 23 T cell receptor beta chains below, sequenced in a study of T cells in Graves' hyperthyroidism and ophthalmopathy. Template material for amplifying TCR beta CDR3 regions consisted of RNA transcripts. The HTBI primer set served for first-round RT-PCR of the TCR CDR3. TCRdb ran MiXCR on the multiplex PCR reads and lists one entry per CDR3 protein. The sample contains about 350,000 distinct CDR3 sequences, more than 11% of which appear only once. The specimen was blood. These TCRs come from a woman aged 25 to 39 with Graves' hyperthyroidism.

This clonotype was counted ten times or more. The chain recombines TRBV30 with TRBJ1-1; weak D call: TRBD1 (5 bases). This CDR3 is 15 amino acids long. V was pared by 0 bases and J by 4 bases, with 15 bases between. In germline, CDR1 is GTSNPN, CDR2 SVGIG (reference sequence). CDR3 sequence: CAWSVTGSSGTEAFF. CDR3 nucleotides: TGTGCCTGGAGTGTAACAGGATCGTCGGGCACTGAAGCTTTCTTT.

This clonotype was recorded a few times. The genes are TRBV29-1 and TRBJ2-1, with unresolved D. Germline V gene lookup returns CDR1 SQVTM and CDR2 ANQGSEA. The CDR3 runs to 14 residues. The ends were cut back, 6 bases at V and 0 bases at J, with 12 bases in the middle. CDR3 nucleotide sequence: TGCAGCGTCGGACGGGTGTTCTCCTACAATGAGCAGTTCTTC. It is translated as CSVGRVFSYNEQFF.

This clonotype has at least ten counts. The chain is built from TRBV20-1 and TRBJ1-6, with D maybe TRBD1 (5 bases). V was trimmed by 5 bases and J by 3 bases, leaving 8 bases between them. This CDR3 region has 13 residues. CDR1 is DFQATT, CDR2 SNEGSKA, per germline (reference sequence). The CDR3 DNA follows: TGCAGTGCTCAGACAGTCTATAATTCACCCCTCCACTTT. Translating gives CSAQTVYNSPLHF.

The CDR3 spells CSAKNIRGTEAFF. CDR3 nucleotide sequence: TGCAGTGCCAAAAATATTAGGGGAACTGAAGCTTTCTTT. V is TRBV20-1 and J is TRBJ1-1; tentative D call: TRBD1 (5 bases). Germline assignment: CDR1 DFQATT and CDR2 SNEGSKA (reference sequence). CDR3 length: 13 residues. V was cut by 6 bases and J by 5 bases, with 16 bases left in between.

The CDR3 sequence is CASSQGWADEQFF. The CDR3 region has the DNA TGCGCCAGCAGCCAAGGGTGGGCAGACGAGCAGTTCTTC. V and J are TRBV4-1 and TRBJ2-1; no clear D. CDR1 and CDR2 (germline): MGHRA, YSYEKL. The CDR3 contains 13 residues. Trimming took 1 base from V and 10 from J, leaving 11 bases between them.

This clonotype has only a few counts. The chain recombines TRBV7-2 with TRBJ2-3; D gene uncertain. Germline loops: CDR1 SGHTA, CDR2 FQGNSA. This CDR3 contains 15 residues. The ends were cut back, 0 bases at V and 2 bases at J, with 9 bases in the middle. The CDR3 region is CASSLAGQNTDTQYF. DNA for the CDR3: TGTGCCAGCAGCTTAGCGGGCCAAAACACAGATACGCAGTATTTT.

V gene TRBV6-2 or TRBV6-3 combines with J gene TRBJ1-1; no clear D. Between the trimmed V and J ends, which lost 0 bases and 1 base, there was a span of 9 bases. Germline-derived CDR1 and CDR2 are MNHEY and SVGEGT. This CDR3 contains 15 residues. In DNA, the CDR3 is TGTGCCAGCAGTTACTCCGGGATGGGGAACACTGAAGCTTTCTTT. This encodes CASSYSGMGNTEAFF.

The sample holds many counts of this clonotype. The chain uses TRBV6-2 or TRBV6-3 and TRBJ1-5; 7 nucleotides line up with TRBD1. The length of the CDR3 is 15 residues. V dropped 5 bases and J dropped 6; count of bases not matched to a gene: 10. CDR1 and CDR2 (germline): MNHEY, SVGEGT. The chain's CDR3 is CASSVMGQSGQPQHF. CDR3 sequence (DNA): TGTGCCAGCAGTGTAATGGGACAGTCAGGTCAGCCCCAGCATTTT.

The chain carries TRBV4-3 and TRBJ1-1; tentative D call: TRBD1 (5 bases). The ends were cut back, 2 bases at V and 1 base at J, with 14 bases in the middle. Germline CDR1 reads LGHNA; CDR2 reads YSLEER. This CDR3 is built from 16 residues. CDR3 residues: CASSQTIRGRNTEAFF. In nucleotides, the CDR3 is TGCGCCAGCAGCCAAACGATCCGGGGGAGGAACACTGAAGCTTTCTTT.

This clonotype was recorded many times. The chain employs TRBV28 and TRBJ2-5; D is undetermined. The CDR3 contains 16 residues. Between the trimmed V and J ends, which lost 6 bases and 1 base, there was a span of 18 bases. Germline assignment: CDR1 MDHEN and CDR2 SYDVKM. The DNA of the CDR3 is TGTGCCAGCAGCGGGTTTCGCTTCGAGATCCAAGAGACCCAGTACTTC. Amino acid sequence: CASSGFRFEIQETQYF.

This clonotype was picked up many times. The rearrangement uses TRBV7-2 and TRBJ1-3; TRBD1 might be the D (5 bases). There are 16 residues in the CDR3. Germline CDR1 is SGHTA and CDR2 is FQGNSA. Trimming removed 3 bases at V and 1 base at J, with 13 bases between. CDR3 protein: CASSFQGHPSGNTIYF. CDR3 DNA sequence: TGTGCCAGCAGCTTCCAGGGCCACCCTTCTGGAAACACCATATATTTT.

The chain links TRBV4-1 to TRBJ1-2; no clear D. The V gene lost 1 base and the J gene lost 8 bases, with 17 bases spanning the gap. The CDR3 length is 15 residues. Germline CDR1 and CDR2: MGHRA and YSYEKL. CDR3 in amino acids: CASSQVVLVAEGYTF. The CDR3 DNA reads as TGCGCCAGCAGCCAAGTGGTTCTTGTCGCGGAGGGCTACACCTTC.

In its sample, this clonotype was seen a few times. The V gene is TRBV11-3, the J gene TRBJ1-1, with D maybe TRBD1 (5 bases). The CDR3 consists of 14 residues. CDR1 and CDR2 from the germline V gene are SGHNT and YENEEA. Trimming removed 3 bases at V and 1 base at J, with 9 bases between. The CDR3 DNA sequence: TGTGCCAGCAGCTTTGGAAGGGGGAACACTGAAGCTTTCTTT. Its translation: CASSFGRGNTEAFF.

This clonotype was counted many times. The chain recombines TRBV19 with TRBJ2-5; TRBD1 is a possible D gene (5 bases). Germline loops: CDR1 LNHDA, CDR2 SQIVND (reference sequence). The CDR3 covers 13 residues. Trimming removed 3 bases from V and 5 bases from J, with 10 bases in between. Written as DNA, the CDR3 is TGTGCCAGTAGTATGTCTGGGGCTGAGACCCAGTACTTC. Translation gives CASSMSGAETQYF.

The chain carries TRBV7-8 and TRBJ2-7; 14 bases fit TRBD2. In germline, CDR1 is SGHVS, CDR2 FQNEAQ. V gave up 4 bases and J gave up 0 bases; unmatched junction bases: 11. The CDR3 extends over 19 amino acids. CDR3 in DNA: TGTGCCAGCAGCTCCCCGCGCCCTGGGACTAGCGGGAGCTCCTACGAGCAGTACTTC. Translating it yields CASSSPRPGTSGSSYEQYF.

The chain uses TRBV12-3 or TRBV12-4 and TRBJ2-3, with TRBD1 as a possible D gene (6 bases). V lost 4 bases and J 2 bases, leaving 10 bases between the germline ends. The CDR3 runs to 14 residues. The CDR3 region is CASSSTGYTDTQYF. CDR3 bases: TGTGCCAGCAGTTCTACAGGGTACACAGATACGCAGTATTTT.

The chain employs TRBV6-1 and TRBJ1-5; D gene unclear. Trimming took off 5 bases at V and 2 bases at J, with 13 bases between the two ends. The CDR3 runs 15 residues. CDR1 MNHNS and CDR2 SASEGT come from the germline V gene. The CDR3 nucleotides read TGTGCCAGCAGTCCCTCGGGCAGCGGCAATCAGCCCCAGCATTTT. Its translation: CASSPSGSGNQPQHF.

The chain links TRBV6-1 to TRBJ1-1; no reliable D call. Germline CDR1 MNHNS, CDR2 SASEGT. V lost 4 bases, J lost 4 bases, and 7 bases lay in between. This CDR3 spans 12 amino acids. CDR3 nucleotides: TGTGCCAGCAGTGTAGCGCTCACTGAAGCTTTCTTT. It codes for CASSVALTEAFF.

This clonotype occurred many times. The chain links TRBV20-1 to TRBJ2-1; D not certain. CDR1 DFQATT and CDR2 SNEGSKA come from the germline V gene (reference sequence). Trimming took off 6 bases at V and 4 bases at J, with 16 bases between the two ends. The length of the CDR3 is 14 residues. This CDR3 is CSALLSSSYNEQFF. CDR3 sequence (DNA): TGCAGTGCCCTGTTAAGTAGCTCATACAATGAGCAGTTCTTC.

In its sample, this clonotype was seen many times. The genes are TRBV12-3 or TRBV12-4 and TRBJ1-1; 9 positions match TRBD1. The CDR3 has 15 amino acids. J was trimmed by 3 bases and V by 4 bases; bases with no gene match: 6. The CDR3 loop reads CASSSIQGADTEAFF. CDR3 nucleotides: TGTGCCAGCAGTTCTATACAGGGGGCGGACACTGAAGCTTTCTTT.

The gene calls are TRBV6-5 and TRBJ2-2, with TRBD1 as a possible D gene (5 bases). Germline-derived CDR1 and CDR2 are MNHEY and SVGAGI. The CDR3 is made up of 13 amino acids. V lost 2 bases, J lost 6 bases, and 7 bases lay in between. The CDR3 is CASSYKGAGELFF. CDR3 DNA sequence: TGTGCCAGCAGTTACAAAGGGGCCGGGGAGCTGTTTTTT.

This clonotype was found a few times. CDR3 bases: TGTGCCTGGAGTGACCGGGACAGGGGGCGCCACGAGCAGTACTTC. This gives the protein CAWSDRDRGRHEQYF. This chain connects TRBV30 to TRBJ2-7; 12 nucleotides agree with TRBD1. The CDR3 covers 15 residues. CDR1 is GTSNPN, CDR2 SVGIG, per germline (reference sequence). J lost 5 bases, V lost 1 base, and 6 bases had no gene match.

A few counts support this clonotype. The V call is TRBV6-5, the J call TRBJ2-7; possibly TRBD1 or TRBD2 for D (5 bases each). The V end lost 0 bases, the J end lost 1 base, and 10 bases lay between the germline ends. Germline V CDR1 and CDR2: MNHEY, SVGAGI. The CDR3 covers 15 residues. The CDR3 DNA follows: TGTGCCAGCAGTTACTCGCAGGGAGTATCCTACGAGCAGTACTTC. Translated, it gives CASSYSQGVSYEQYF.